The clone carrying this T cell receptor (beta chain) was detected only a few times. Its antigen is as yet unknown. CDR1 and CDR2 (germline): MGHRA, YSYEKL. The CDR3 contains 14 residues. V lost 1 base to trimming and J lost 1 base, with 8 bases between them. This record comes from a study of T-cell reconstitution after alpha-beta-depleted transplantation in children. Study observations and caveats: One year post-transplant, T-cell counts and diversity were largely derived from T cells produced anew. The study reportedly traced alpha-beta T cells about two months after transplant to several hundred expanded graft clones.

Preparation of the TCRbeta library involved a method that used unique molecular identifiers. TCRdb passed the PCR reads through MiXCR, listing each CDR3 protein once. The sample shows 700,000 to 950,000 distinct CDR3 sequences, roughly 15% of them seen only once. This sequence joins TRBV4-1 and TRBJ2-7; D is ambiguous. This TCR was recovered from a male patient between 5 and 17 years old who had a stem cell transplant for acute lymphoblastic leukemia, so the T cells may come from the graft donor. Here the sequenced sample was PBMCs, mostly from graft donor cells, taken 360 days after TCRalphabeta/CD19-depleted stem cell transplant. The CDR3 DNA is TGCGCCAGCAGCCAAGTGATTGTTTCCTACGAGCAGTACTTC. Its translation is CASSQVIVSYEQYF.